This T cell receptor (beta chain) is drawn from a study of cytomegalovirus exposure and HLA in healthy donors. Whole-study findings and limits: Most of the TCR beta V segments (in an earlier analysis) were productive either about 90% or about 30% of the time. Among the CMV-associated chains, a few were confirmed in vitro as specific for CMV antigens.

Germline CDR1 MNHEY, CDR2 SMNVEV (reference sequence). V lost 3 bases, J lost 5 bases, and 13 bases lay in between. The CDR3 totals 14 residues. Comment on this clone: Antigen: not known.

Donors had nominal health at sampling but likely had unrecorded immune exposures. The PCR contained 60 Vbeta and 13 Jbeta primers. Sequencing used immunoSEQ multiplex PCR; TCRdb keeps in-frame clones, though not all of them. Of approximately 130,000 clones listed, 70% to 85% are singletons. The chain couples TRBV27 to TRBJ1-1, with D perhaps TRBD1 (5 bases). This sequence was found in a boy aged 10-17 years in good health and CMV-seronegative. What was sequenced was PBMCs. The CDR3 DNA is TGTGCCAGCAGTTTCGACAGCTCTTCGACTGAAGCTTTCTTT. Protein: CASSFDSSSTEAFF.